The 12 T cell receptor beta chains below were found in one sample sequenced in a study of identical twins. TCRdb fed the 5' RACE reads into MiXCR, producing one record per CDR3 protein. Among about 150,000 distinct CDR3 sequences, 3% to 4.5% were seen once, and the ten largest hold around 8%. Sample: memory T cells sorted from blood. The receptors were gathered from a man aged 18 to 30 in good health.

At least ten counts were recorded for this clonotype. This chain links TRBV20-1 with TRBJ2-1; the match to TRBD2 covers 12 bases. V was pared by 4 bases and J by 3 bases, with 10 bases of the junction left unmatched. The germline CDR1 and CDR2 sequences are DFQATT and SNEGSKA (reference sequence). The CDR3 covers 17 residues. CDR3 sequence (DNA): TGCAGTGCTATCAGACTAGCGGGAGAATCAGGCTACAATGAGCAGTTCTTC. It translates to CSAIRLAGESGYNEQFF.

In its sample, this clonotype was seen a few times. The CDR3 protein is CSVRGSSYEQYF. CDR3 DNA: TGCAGCGTTCGGGGTAGCTCCTACGAGCAGTACTTC. The genes are TRBV29-1 and TRBJ2-7; perhaps TRBD2 as D (5 bases). Trimming pared 5 bases from V and 0 bases from J, leaving 8 bases between. In germline, CDR1 is SQVTM, CDR2 ANQGSEA. The length of the CDR3 is 12 residues.

The chain links TRBV28 to TRBJ2-5; 8 positions match TRBD2. V lost 7 bases to trimming and J lost 5 bases; unmatched junction nucleotides: 6. Germline CDR1 and CDR2: MDHEN and SYDVKM. The CDR3 runs to 13 residues. CDR3 bases: TGTGCCAGCACGGGGGGGCGCGAGGAGACCCAGTACTTC. Protein sequence: CASTGGREETQYF.

This clonotype was picked up many times. This chain uses TRBV7-2 with TRBJ1-2; tentative D call: TRBD1 (6 bases). The germline CDR1 and CDR2 sequences are SGHTA and FQGNSA. V was clipped by 6 bases and J by 6 bases, with 20 bases between them. The CDR3 loop spans 15 amino acids. The CDR3 DNA reads TGTGCCAGCAGGTTTACACCAATCCCAGGGGATGGCTACACCTTC. Amino acid sequence: CASRFTPIPGDGYTF.

This clonotype was seen repeatedly, ten times or more. This sequence joins TRBV10-3 and TRBJ2-5; D may be TRBD1 or TRBD2 (6 bases each). Between the trimmed V and J ends, which lost 2 bases and 0 bases, there was a span of 13 bases. The germline V gene encodes CDR1 ENHRY and CDR2 SYGVKD. The CDR3 has 16 amino acids. CDR3 sequence reads: CAISERGTPNQETQYF. In DNA, the CDR3 is TGTGCCATCAGTGAGAGGGGGACTCCGAACCAAGAGACCCAGTACTTC.

The chain has TRBV5-4 and TRBJ1-2; D perhaps matches TRBD1 (5 bases). CDR1 and CDR2 (germline): SGHNT, YYREEE (reference sequence). V lost 0 bases and J 12 bases, leaving 21 bases between the germline ends. The CDR3 is made up of 15 amino acids. DNA of the CDR3: TGTGCCAGCAGCTTGGACGGGGGTCTGCATTATGAGGACACCTTC. This sequence encodes CASSLDGGLHYEDTF.

This clonotype was recorded a few times. The gene calls are TRBV2 and TRBJ1-5, with D possibly TRBD1 on 6 matching bases. V was clipped by 7 bases and J by 4 bases, with 14 bases between them. This CDR3 region has 14 residues. The germline V gene encodes CDR1 SNHLY and CDR2 FYNNEI. CDR3 region: CASNPTGSNQPQHF. The CDR3 DNA sequence: TGTGCCAGCAACCCCACAGGGTCGAATCAGCCCCAGCATTTT.

Written as DNA, the CDR3 is TGCAGTGCTAGAAAGAGACTAGCGGGAAGGGCAGATACGCAGTATTTT. Translation: CSARKRLAGRADTQYF. The chain recombines TRBV20-1 with TRBJ2-3, with 11 bases matching TRBD2. Germline trimming cut 2 bases from V and 4 bases from J; bases unmatched to any gene: 8. CDR3 length: 16 amino acids. The germline CDR1 and CDR2 sequences are DFQATT and SNEGSKA (reference sequence).

This clonotype has ten or more counts. The chain has TRBV7-2 and TRBJ2-3, with unresolved D. The V end lost 1 base, the J end lost 0 bases, and 11 bases lay between the germline ends. CDR3 size: 16 residues. The germline gives CDR1 SGHTA, CDR2 FQGNSA. The CDR3 nucleotides are TGTGCCAGCAGCTTAGTGGCGCTAGTAAGCACAGATACGCAGTATTTT. Protein product: CASSLVALVSTDTQYF.

This clonotype was counted many times. This chain links TRBV12-3 or TRBV12-4 with TRBJ1-6, with D possibly matching TRBD1 (5 bases). V was clipped by 4 bases and J by 8 bases, with 12 bases between them. This CDR3 region has 14 residues. The CDR3 DNA follows: TGTGCCAGCAGTTCCGAGAGACAGTATTCACCCCTCCACTTT. This codes for CASSSERQYSPLHF.

The chain carries TRBV5-6 and TRBJ2-3; D gene uncertain. Deletions cut 4 bases from V and 0 bases from J, with 12 bases between. CDR1 and CDR2 from the germline V gene are SGHDT and YYEEEE. This CDR3 has 15 amino acids. CDR3 sequence (DNA): TGTGCCAGCAGCCCCCGAGTGGGCAGCACAGATACGCAGTATTTT. The encoded protein is CASSPRVGSTDTQYF.

At least ten counts were recorded for this clonotype. This sequence joins TRBV20-1 and TRBJ2-3, with no clear D. With 3 bases removed from V and 0 bases from J, the gap between germline ends came to 7 bases. The length of the CDR3 is 13 residues. The V gene's germline CDR1 is DFQATT and CDR2 SNEGSKA (reference sequence). CDR3: CSASGSSTDTQYF. DNA of the CDR3: TGCAGTGCTAGCGGGTCTAGCACAGATACGCAGTATTTT.